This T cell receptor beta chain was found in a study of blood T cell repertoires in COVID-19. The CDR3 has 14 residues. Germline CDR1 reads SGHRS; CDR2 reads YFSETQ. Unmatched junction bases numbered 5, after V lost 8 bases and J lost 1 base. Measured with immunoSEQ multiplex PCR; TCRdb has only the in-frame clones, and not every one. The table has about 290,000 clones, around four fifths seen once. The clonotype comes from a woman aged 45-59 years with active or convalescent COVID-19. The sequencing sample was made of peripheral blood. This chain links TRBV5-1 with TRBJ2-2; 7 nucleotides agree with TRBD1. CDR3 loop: CASTGARNTGELFF. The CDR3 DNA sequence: TGCGCCAGTACAGGGGCAAGGAACACCGGGGAGCTGTTTTTT.